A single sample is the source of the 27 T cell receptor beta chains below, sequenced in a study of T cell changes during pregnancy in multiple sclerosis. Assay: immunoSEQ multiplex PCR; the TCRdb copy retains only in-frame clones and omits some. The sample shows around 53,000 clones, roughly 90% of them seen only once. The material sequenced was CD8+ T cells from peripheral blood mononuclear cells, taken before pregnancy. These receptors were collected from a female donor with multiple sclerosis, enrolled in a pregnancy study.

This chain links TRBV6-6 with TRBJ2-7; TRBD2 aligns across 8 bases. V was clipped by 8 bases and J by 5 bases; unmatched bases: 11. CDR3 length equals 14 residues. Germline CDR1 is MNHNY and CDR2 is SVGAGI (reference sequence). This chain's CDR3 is CASELSGGKHEQYF. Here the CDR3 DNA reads TGTGCCAGCGAGTTGAGCGGGGGAAAGCACGAGCAGTACTTC.

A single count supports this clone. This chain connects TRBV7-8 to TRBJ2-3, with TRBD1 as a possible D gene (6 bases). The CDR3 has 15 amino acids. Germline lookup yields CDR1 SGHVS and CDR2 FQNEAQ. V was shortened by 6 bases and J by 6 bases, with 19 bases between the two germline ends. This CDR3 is CASSTGRIGLDTQYF. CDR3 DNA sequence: TGTGCCAGCAGTACAGGGAGAATTGGCTTGGATACGCAGTATTTT.

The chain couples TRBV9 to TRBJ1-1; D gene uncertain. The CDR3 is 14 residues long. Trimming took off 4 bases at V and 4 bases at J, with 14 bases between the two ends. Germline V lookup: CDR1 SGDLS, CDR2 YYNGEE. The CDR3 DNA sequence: TGTGCCAGCAGCCGAACGGGTGTAGCCACTGAAGCTTTCTTT. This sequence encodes CASSRTGVATEAFF.

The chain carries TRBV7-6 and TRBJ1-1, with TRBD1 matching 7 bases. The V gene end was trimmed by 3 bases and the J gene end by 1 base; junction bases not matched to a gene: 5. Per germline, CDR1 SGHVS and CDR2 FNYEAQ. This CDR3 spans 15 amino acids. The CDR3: CASSLMTGPNTEAFF. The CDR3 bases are TGTGCCAGCAGCTTGATGACAGGGCCGAACACTGAAGCTTTCTTT.

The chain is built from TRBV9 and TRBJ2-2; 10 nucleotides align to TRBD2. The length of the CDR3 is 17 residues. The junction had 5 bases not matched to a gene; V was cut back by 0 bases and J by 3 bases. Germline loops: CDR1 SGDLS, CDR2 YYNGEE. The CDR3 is CASSVGASGGYTGELFF. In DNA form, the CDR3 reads TGTGCCAGCAGCGTAGGGGCTAGCGGGGGATACACCGGGGAGCTGTTTTTT.

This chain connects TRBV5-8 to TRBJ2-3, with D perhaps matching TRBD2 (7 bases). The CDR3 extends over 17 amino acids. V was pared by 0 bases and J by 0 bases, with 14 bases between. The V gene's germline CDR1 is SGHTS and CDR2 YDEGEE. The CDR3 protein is CASSLDGGHFSTDTQYF. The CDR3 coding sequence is TGTGCCAGCAGCTTGGACGGGGGGCACTTCAGCACAGATACGCAGTATTTT.

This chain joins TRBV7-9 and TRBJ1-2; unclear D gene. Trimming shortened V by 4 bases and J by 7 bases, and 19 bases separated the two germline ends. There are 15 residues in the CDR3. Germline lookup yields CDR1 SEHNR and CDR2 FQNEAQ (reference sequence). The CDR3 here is CASSWTRTGIVGYTF. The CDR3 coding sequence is TGTGCCAGCAGCTGGACCCGGACTGGGATCGTTGGCTACACCTTC.

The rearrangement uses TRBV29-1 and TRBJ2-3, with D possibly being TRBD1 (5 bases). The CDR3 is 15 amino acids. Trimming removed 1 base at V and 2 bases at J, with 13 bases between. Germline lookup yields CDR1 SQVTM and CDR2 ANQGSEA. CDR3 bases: TGCAGCGTTGAAGTATCAGGGCTTTTCACAGATACGCAGTATTTT. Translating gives CSVEVSGLFTDTQYF.

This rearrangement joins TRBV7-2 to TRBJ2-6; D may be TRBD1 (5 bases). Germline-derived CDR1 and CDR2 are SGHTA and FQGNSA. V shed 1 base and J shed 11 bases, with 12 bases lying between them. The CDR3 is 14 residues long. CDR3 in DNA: TGTGCCAGCAGCTTAGGGGGCATCTGGGACGTCCTGACTTTC. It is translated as CASSLGGIWDVLTF.

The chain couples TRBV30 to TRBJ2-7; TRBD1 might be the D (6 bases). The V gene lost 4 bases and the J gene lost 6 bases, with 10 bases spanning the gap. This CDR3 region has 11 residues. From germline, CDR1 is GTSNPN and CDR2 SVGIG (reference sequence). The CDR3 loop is CAWKTGAEQYF. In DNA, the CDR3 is TGTGCCTGGAAGACAGGAGCCGAGCAGTACTTC. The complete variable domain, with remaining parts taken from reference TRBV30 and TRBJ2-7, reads SQTIHQWPATLVQPVGSPLSLECTVEGTSNPNLYWYRQAAGRGLQLLFYSVGIGQISSEVPQNLSASRPQDRQFILSSKKLLLSDSGFYLCAWKTGAEQYFGPGTRLTVT.

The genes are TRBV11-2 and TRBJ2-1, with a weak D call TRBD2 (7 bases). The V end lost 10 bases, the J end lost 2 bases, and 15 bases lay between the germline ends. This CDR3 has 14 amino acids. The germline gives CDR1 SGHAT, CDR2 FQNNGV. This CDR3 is CAMGGGATYNEQFF. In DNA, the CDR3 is TGTGCCATGGGAGGGGGGGCTACCTACAATGAGCAGTTCTTC.

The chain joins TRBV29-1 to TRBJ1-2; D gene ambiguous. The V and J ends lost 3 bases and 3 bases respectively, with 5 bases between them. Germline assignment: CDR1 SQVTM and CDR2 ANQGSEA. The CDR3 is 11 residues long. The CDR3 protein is CSVESDYGYTF. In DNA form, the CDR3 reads TGCAGCGTTGAGTCTGACTATGGCTACACCTTC.

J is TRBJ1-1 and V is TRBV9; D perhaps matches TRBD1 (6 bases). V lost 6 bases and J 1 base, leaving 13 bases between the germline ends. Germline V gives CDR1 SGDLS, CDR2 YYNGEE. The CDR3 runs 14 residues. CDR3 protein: CASTGGQPNTEAFF. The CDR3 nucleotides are TGTGCCAGCACGGGGGGGCAGCCGAACACTGAAGCTTTCTTT.

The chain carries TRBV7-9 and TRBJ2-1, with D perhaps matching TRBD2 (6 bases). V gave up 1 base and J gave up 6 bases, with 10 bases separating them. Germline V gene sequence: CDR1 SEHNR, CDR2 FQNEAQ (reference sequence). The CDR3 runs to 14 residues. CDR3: CASSLGGDPNEQFF. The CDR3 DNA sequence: TGTGCCAGCAGCTTAGGGGGGGACCCCAATGAGCAGTTCTTC.

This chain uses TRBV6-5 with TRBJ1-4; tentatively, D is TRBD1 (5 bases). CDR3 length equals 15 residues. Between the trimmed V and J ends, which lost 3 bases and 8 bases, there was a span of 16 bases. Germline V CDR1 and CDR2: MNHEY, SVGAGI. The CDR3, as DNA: TGTGCCAGCAGTTATTACGCAGGGCAAGGGGAAAAACTGTTTTTT. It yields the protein CASSYYAGQGEKLFF.

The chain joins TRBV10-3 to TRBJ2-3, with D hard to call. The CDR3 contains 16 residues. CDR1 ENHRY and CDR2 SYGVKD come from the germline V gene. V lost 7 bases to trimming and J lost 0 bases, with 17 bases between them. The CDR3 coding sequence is TGTGCCATCACTCAGACCGTTGGAGTAAGCACAGATACGCAGTATTTT. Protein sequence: CAITQTVGVSTDTQYF.

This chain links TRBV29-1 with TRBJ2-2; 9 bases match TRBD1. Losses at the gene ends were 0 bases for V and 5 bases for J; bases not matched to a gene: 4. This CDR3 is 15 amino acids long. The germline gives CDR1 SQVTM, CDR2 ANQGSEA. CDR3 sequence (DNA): TGCAGCGTTGAAGACGGGACAGGGCGGACCGGGGAGCTGTTTTTT. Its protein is CSVEDGTGRTGELFF.

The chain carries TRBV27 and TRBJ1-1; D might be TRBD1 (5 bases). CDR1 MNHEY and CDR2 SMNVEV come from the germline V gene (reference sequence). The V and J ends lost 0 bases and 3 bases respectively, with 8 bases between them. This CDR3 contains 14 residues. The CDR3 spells CASSLSGRHTEAFF. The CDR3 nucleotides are TGTGCCAGCAGTTTATCGGGGCGGCACACTGAAGCTTTCTTT.

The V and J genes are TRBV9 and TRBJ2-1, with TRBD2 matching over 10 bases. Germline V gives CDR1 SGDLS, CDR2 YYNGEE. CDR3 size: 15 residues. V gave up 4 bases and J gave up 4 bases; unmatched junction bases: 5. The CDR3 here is CASSQSGGEYNEQFF. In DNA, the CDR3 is TGTGCCAGCAGCCAGAGCGGGGGGGAATACAATGAGCAGTTCTTC.

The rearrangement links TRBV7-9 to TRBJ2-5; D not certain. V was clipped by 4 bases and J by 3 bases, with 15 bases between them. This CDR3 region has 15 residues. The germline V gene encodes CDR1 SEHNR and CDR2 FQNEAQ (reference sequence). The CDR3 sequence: CASSSPTGDKETQYF. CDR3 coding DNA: TGTGCCAGCAGCTCACCCACCGGAGATAAAGAGACCCAGTACTTC.

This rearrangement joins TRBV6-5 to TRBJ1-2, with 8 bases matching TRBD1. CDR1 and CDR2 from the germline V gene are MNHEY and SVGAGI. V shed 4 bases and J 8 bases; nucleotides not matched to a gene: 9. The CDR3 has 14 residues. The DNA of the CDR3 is TGTGCCAGCAGTTTCTCCGGACAGGGAGACGGCTACACCTTC. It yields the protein CASSFSGQGDGYTF.

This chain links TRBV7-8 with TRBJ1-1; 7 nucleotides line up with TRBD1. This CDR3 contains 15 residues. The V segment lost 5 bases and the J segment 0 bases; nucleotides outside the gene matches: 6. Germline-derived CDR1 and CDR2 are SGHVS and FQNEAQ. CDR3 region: CASSPTQGVNTEAFF. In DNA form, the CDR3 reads TGTGCCAGCAGCCCGACGCAGGGGGTGAACACTGAAGCTTTCTTT. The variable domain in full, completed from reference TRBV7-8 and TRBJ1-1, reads GAGVSQSPRYKVAKRGQDVALRCDPISGHVSLFWYQQALGQGPEFLTYFQNEAQLDKSGLPSDRFFAERPEGSVSTLKIQRTQQEDSAVYLCASSPTQGVNTEAFFGQGTRLTVV.

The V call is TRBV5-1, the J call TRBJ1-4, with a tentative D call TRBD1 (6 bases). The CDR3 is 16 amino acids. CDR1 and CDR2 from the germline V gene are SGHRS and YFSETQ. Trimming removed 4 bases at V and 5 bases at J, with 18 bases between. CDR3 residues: CASSPQTGSVNEKLFF. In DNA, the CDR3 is TGCGCCAGCAGCCCGCAAACAGGGTCGGTAAATGAAAAACTGTTTTTT.

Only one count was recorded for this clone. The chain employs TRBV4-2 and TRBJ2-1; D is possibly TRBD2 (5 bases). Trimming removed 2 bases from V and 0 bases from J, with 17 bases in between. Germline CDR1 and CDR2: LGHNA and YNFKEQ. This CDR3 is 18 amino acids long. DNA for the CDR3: TGTGCCAGCAGCCAATTCCTAGCCGCCAGCGGCTCCTACAATGAGCAGTTCTTC. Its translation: CASSQFLAASGSYNEQFF.

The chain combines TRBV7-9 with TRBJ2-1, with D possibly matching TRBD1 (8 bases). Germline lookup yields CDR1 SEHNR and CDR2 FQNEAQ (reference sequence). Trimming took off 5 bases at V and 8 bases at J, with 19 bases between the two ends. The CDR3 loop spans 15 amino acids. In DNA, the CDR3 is TGTGCCAGCAGCGGCACCGCAACAGGGGGGGATGAGCAGTTCTTC. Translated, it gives CASSGTATGGDEQFF.

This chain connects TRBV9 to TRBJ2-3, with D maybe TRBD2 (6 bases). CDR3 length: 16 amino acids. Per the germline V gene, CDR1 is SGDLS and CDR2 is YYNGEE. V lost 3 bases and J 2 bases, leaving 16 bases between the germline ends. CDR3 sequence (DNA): TGTGCCAGCAGCGCCCCCGCGCGGGGTCACACAGATACGCAGTATTTT. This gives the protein CASSAPARGHTDTQYF.

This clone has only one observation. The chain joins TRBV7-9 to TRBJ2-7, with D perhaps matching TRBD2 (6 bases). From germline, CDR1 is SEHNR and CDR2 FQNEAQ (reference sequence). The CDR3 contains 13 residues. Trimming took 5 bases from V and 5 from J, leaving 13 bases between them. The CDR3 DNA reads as TGTGCCAGCAGCCAAACTCGGGGGAACGAGCAGTACTTC. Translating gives CASSQTRGNEQYF.